The T cell receptor (beta chain) under discussion was sequenced for a study of blood T cell repertoires in COVID-19. Study-level background: Sources were T cells, B-cell-depleted T cells, or PBMCs; the material itself was cDNA or gDNA.

CDR3 length: 12 amino acids. Trimming removed 2 bases at V and 8 bases at J, with 12 bases between. Germline loops: CDR1 SQVTM, CDR2 ANQGSEA. This clone was detected only a few times. In the original workflow: It was from reference gene primer amplification that nucleated cell counts were estimated. Method: immunoSEQ multiplex PCR; TCRdb's copy keeps in-frame clones and lacks some. V and J calls and clone size follow that table, whereas D and trimming were derived from the DNA. This table has about 170,000 clones, roughly 85% appearing once. Resolution of symptoms, clearance, or two negative PCRs was present in recovered Cohort 3 donors.

This clonotype was obtained from a woman aged 45-65 years who had recovered from COVID-19. V and J are TRBV29-1 and TRBJ1-1; D remains ambiguous. Sequencing used PBMCs or T cells enriched from blood (not recorded which). The chain's CDR3 is CSVESSNLEAFF. The DNA of the CDR3 is TGCAGCGTTGAAAGTTCAAACTTAGAAGCTTTCTTT.